Reported below is one T cell receptor beta chain. There is no known antigen for this receptor. It has no much larger one-base neighbor in the sample; base qualities were not kept. The cohort was made up of 666 healthy bone marrow donors. At the time of sampling, all cohort members were nominally healthy, though unrecorded immune exposures were likely present. The donor was CMV seropositive and belonged to the group of more than 250 seropositive cohort members. Each donor provided a peripheral blood sample, and peripheral blood mononuclear cells were used for TCR beta sequencing. The Qiagen DNeasy Blood Extraction Kit was used to extract genomic DNA from the blood cell samples. Receptor libraries were prepared by the immunoSEQ multiplex PCR assay. For the multiplex PCR, a mixture combining 60 forward primers for TCR Vbeta segments and 13 reverse primers for TCR Jbeta segments was used. Amplification of the CDR3 region of rearranged TCR beta genes was performed with a multiplex PCR assay on genomic DNA. The Illumina HiSeq System was used to sequence the amplified TCR beta libraries as 87-base-pair reads. Concerning the study's data processing: A later analysis tallied tens of millions of unique TCR beta chains across the 550 to 850 repertoires, and approximately 12 million of those chains were shared by two or more donors. Raw reads were error-corrected and collapsed into unique sequences by a nearest-neighbor algorithm in which closely related sequences were merged to remove PCR and sequencing errors. To assign V, D and J gene segments, CDR3 sequences were aligned to IMGT reference sequences. Each retained sequence needed at least a six-nucleotide match to both a V gene segment and a J gene segment. A rearrangement was called productive if the CDR3 had no stop codons and remained in frame with V and J, and every other rearrangement was called non-productive. Following IMGT convention, CDR3 was defined as the stretch from the second conserved V-encoded cysteine up to the conserved J-encoded phenylalanine. The earlier analysis of 587 of the donors excluded sequences that lacked an unambiguous match to a single V gene segment. In an earlier analysis of approximately 560 of the donors, a V segment was called functional when productive rearrangements were above 56.7%, and segregating when the standard deviation between donors exceeded 5%. A statistical classification framework was developed to diagnose cytomegalovirus status using the catalog of TCR beta chain sequences. In a later analysis, TCR nucleotide sequences were compared against IMGT/GENE-DB human TR gene sequences so that V and J genes could be assigned. In a later analysis, CDR3 sequences and most-parsimonious VDJ recombination scenarios were assigned using the TCRdist pipeline. A later analysis defined each TCR beta chain by its CDR3 amino acid sequence plus V-gene family, and excluded reads lacking a unique V-gene family. In a later analysis, fewer than 650 highly shared, low-generation-probability nucleotide sequences were removed to address suspected cross-contamination and a sequencing artifact. In a later analysis, a clonal expansion index for each public chain was calculated from normalized within-repertoire ranks of inferred template counts. Generation probabilities in a later analysis came from a VDJ recombination model fitted to out-of-frame rearrangements, and those results were checked against IGoR. In a later analysis, TCR-TCR, TCR-HLA and TCR-CMV co-occurrence was scored with hypergeometric tests, and a repertoire-size bias correction was applied to TCR pairs. False discovery rates were estimated in a later analysis by permuting HLA or CMV assignments 20 times. In a later analysis, co-occurring TCRs were grouped using DBSCAN, with TCRdist sequence similarity added in when clustering inside HLA-allele-positive subsets. Co-occurrence clustering excluded repertoires with fewer than 30,000 or more than 120,000 public chains, plus five with anomalous nucleotide sharing. Here the immuneACCESS table is served through TCRdb, limited to in-frame sequences with V and J called. Missing clones are a known gap in these copies; in checked studies unresolved V genes cover under half, and the rest lacks a known reason. V and J calls plus clone size are reproduced from that table; the DNA served to infer D and trimming. Present in this sample are tens of thousands of clones, more than 55% of which were seen just once. 20% to 25% of the sample is taken by the ten largest.

The data belong to a study of cytomegalovirus exposure and HLA in healthy donors (dated by TCRdb to the late 2010s). Regarding the study in general: An earlier analysis of about 560 of the donors reported about 280 Gb of sequence data and some 110 million unique TCR beta sequences obtained from about 200 million T cells. Around 330 gigabases of sequencing data and around 85 million unique TCR sequences made up an early release that covered roughly 670 HLA-typed donors. Of the 398 genotyped donors, over 65% fell in the genetic ancestry cluster associated with self-reported Caucasian donors. The study aimed to test whether signatures of past pathogen exposure could be identified by cataloging public T cell receptors. The T cell repertoires of around 670 subjects were profiled by immunosequencing and related to cytomegalovirus serostatus. Along with the approximately 650-subject first cohort, a separate validation cohort of 120 different subjects was used. To predict cytomegalovirus infection status, the study combined high-throughput TCR immunosequencing, statistical association of individual TCRs with disease status, and machine learning. A later analysis re-examined previously published TCR beta repertoires from several hundred donors and added high-resolution HLA genotyping to investigate patterns of TCR occurrence. In the later analysis, no new phenotypic data were used to find candidate immune exposures; instead, reliance was placed on TCR beta sequences and their occurrence across donors. An earlier analysis of 500 to 750 of the donors applied high-throughput TCR beta sequencing to assess whether each TCR beta V gene segment acted as functional or pseudogenic. Donor age, sex, ethnicity and CMV serostatus were collected together with the repertoire data. A later genetic analysis took genome-wide SNP genotypes for about three fifths of the roughly 700 donors and used that subset as a discovery cohort. All discovery cohort repertoires had been generated using a single sequencing platform. Class I and class II HLA loci were covered by the typing at four-digit resolution. Typing coverage varied by locus: roughly 620-640 donors for A, B, C, DRB1 and DQB1; approximately 500 for DQA1; more than 600 for DPA1; around 450 for DPB1. Five DR-DQ haplotypes were treated as single units for association and clustering because of strong linkage in the cohort. Across some 400 genotyped donors of the cohort, an average of approximately 220,000 unique TCR beta nucleotide sequences per donor were sequenced, and about a sixth of those sequences were non-productive. The study at large found these results: Cytomegalovirus status was reported to be diagnosed by the classifier with high specificity and sensitivity in both the original and validation cohorts. For the cohort, immune exposure information was limited to CMV serostatus. Correlated functional status among segregating V segments might be attributable to linkage disequilibrium, but an unknown experimental factor could not be ruled out. Most TCR sequences were observed very rarely across donors, whereas some public TCRs were present in many individuals. The study gave a list of more than 150 TCR beta chains associated with cytomegalovirus. It was suggested by the authors that the approach could potentially be generalized to other disease states and immunological phenotypes. The presence/absence analyses assumed that sequencing depth was roughly uniform across donors, and that assumption may not be true. At a false discovery rate of 0.05, a later analysis linked some 18,000 TCR beta sequences to specific HLA alleles. In an earlier analysis of over 550 of the donors, most TCR beta V segments were observed in productive rearrangements about 87% or about 30% of the time, broadly matching IMGT annotations. V-gene and J-gene trimming of TCR beta chains was associated with a missense DCLRE1C variant in a later genetic analysis, and the association was replicated in an independent cohort. A further reported finding was that TCR beta sequences accurately predicted the HLA-A and HLA-B alleles for most subjects in the first cohort. A cluster of highly shared sequence variants was judged likely to represent a technical artifact of the sequencing pipeline. Because some donors lacked HLA typing at each locus, the association tests relied only on the typed subset. A few of the identified cytomegalovirus-associated TCR beta chains were confirmed in vitro to be specific for cytomegalovirus antigens. About 17 rarely observed V segments, including chromosome 9 orphons, were excluded from the earlier analysis of 550 to 700 of the donors because counts were too low. A later analysis found that TCR association rates varied across HLA loci, with DRB1 alleles showing the most associated TCRs and HLA-C alleles the fewest. In a later genetic analysis, fewer N-insertions in productive TCRs were reported among donors in an Asian-associated ancestry cluster than the roughly 700-donor mean. In a later analysis, HLA-associated TCR beta chains were found to be more clonally expanded and to have lower generation probabilities than equally common non-associated chains. A later analysis found that most CMV-associated TCR beta chains appeared HLA-restricted, with HLA associations seemingly driven largely by CMV exposure. In a later analysis, several top co-occurrence clusters were reported to appear linked to parvovirus B19, influenza, CMV and Epstein-Barr virus. Strong co-occurrence of HLA alleles, especially DR and DQ, made assigning TCR associations to individual alleles difficult. The cohort was sequenced for TCR beta chains only, and without alpha or paired-chain data the features that could be detected were limited. Some IMGT-functional V segments, including TRBV6-2 and TRBV6-3, could not be told apart with the 87-base-pair reads, so those segments were excluded.

The CDR3 starts with the cysteine, ends with the phenylalanine, and has 15 residues. Only the CDR3 DNA stays, 45 bases, in frame from base 1. CDR1 and CDR2, looked up from the germline V gene, are LGHNA and YNFKEQ. Trimming takes 6 bases from V and 4 bases from J, and the germline ends sit 17 bases apart. The rearranged chain carries TRBV4-2 and TRBJ2-3; the D gene is possibly TRBD2, with 6 bases matching. Sample: PBMCs. The TCR sequence derives from a woman aged 45-59 years in good health and CMV-seropositive. Here the CDR3 is given as CASSPSSGGADTQYF. The nucleotide sequence is given as TGTGCCAGCAGTCCGAGTAGCGGAGGGGCAGATACGCAGTATTTT.